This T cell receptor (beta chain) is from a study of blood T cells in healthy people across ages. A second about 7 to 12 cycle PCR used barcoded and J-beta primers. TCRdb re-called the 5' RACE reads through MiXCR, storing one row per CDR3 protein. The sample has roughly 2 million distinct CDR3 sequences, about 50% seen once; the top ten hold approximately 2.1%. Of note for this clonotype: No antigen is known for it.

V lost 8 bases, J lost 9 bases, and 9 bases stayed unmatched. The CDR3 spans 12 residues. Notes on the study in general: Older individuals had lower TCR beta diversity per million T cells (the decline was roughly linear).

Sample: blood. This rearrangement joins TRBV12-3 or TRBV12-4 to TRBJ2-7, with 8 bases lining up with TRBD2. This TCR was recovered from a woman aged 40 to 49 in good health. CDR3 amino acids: CASGLAGSMQYF. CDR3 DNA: TGTGCCAGCGGATTAGCGGGGTCAATGCAGTACTTC.